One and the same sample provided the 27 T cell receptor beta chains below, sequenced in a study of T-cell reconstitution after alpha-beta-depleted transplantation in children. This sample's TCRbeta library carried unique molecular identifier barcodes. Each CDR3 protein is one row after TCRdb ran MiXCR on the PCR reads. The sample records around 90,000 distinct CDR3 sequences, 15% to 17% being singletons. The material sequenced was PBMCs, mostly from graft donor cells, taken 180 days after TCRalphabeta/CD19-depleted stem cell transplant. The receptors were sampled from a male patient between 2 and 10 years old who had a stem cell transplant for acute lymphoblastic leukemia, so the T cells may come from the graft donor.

CDR3: CASSRSLALERLSNQPQHF. Here the CDR3 DNA reads TGTGCCAGCAGCCGCTCACTCGCTCTGGAGCGGCTTAGCAATCAGCCCCAGCATTTT. This sequence joins TRBV7-8 and TRBJ1-5; D remains unclear. This CDR3 has 19 residues. V dropped 5 bases and J dropped 0 bases, with 23 bases sitting between them. Germline CDR1 SGHVS, CDR2 FQNEAQ.

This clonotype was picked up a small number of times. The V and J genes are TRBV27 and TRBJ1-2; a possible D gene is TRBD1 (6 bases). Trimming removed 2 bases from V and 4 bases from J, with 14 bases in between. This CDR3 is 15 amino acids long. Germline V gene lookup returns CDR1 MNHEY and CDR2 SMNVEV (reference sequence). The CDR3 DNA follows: TGTGCCAGCAGTTTAGGATGGGGGGGCGCCTATGGCTACACCTTC. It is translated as CASSLGWGGAYGYTF.

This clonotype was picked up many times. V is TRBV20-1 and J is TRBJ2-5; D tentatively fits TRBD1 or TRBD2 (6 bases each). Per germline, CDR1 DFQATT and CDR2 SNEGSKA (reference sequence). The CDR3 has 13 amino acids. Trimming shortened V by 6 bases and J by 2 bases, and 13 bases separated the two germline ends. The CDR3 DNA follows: TGCAGTGCCCCCGGGGGCCCACAAGAGACCCAGTACTTC. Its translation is CSAPGGPQETQYF.

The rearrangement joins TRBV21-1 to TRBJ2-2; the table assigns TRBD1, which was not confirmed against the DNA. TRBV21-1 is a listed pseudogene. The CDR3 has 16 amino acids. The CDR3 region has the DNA TGTGCCAGCAGCAAAGCCGATCTGGACAGAACCGGGGAGCTGTTTTTT. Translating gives CASSKADLDRTGELFF.

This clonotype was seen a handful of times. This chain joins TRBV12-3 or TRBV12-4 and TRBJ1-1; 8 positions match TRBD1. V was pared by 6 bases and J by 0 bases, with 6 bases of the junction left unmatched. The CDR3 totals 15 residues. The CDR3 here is CASSQQGDLNTEAFF. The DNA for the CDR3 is TGTGCCAGCAGCCAACAGGGGGACCTGAACACTGAAGCTTTCTTT.

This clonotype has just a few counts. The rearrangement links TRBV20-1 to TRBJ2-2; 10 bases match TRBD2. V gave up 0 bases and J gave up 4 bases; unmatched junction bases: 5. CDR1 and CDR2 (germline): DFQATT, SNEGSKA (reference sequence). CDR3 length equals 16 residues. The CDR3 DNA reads TGCAGTGCTAGAGATGGGCTAGCGGGAGCCACCGGGGAGCTGTTTTTT. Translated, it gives CSARDGLAGATGELFF.

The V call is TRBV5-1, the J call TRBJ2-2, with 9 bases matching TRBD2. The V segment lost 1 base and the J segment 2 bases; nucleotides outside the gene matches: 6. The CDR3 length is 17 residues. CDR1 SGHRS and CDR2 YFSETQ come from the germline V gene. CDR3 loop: CASSLFLAGINTGELFF. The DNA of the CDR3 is TGCGCCAGCAGCTTGTTCCTAGCGGGGATTAACACCGGGGAGCTGTTTTTT.

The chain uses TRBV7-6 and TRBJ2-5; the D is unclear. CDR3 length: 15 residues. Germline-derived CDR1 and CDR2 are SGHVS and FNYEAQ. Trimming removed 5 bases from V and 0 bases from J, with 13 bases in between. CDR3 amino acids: CASSRDWADQETQYF. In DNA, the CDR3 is TGTGCCAGCAGCCGAGATTGGGCCGACCAAGAGACCCAGTACTTC.

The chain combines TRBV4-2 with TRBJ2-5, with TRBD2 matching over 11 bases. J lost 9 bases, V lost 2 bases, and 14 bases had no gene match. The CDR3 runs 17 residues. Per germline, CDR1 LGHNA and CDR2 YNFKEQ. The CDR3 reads CASSQISGGASWVSQYF. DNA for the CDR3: TGTGCCAGCAGCCAAATTAGCGGGGGGGCGTCGTGGGTGTCCCAGTACTTC.

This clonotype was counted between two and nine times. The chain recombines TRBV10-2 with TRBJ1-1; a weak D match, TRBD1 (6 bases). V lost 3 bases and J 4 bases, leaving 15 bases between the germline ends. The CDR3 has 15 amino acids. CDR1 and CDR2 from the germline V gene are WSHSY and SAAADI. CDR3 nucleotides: TGCGCCAGCAGTGAAGCGACAGGAAGGGGCACTGAAGCTTTCTTT. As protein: CASSEATGRGTEAFF.

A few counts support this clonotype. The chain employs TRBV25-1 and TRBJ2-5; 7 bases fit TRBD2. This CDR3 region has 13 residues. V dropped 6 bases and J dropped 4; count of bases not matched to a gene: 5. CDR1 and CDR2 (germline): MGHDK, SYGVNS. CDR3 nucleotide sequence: TGTGCCAGCAGGGTCTCTAGCGGAGAGACCCAGTACTTC. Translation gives CASRVSSGETQYF.

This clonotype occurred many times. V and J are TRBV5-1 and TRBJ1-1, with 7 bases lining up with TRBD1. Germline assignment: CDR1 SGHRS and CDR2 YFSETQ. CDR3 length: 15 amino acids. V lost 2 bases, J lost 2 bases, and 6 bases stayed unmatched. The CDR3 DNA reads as TGCGCCAGCAGCTTTAGGGGGCATCAAAACACTGAAGCTTTCTTT. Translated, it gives CASSFRGHQNTEAFF.

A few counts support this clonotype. DNA for the CDR3: TGTGCCAGCAGTTCGGGACAGGGGGTCTACGAGCAGTACTTC. Protein: CASSSGQGVYEQYF. V gene TRBV27 combines with J gene TRBJ2-7, with 11 bases aligning to TRBD1. This CDR3 is built from 14 residues. V dropped 4 bases and J dropped 3; count of bases not matched to a gene: 2. Looked up from germline, CDR1 is MNHEY and CDR2 is SMNVEV (reference sequence).

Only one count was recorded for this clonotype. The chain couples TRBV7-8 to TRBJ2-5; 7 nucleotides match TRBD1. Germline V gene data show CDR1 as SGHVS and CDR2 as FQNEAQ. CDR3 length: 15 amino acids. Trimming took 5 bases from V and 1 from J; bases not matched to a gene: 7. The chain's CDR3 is CASSEGDSLQETQYF. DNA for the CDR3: TGTGCCAGCAGCGAAGGGGACAGTCTCCAAGAGACCCAGTACTTC.

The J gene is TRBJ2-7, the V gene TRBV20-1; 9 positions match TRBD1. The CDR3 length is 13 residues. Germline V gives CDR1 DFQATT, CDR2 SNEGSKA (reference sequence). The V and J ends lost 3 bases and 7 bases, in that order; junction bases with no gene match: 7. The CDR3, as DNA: TGCAGTGCTAGCGGCCGGACAGGGGTTGAGCAGTACTTC. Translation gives CSASGRTGVEQYF.

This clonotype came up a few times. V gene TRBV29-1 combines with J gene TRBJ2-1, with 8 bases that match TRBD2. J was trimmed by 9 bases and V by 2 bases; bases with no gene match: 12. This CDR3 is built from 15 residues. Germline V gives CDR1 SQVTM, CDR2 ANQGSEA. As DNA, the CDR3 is TGCAGCGTTGAATACTTGAGCGGGGGAAGGAGTGAGCAGTTCTTC. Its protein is CSVEYLSGGRSEQFF.

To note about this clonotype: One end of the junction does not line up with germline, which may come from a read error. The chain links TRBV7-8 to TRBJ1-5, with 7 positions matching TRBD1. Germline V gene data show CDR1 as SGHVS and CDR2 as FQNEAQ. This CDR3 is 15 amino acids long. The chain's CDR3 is CARSSQGVGKQPQLF. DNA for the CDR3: TGTGCCAGAAGCTCCCAGGGGGTGGGTAAACAGCCCCAGCTTTTT. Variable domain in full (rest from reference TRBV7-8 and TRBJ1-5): GAGVSQSPRYKVAKRGQDVALRCDPISGHVSLFWYQQALGQGPEFLTYFQNEAQLDKSGLPSDRFFAERPEGSVSTLKIQRTQQEDSAVYLCARSSQGVGKQPQLFGDGTRLSIL.

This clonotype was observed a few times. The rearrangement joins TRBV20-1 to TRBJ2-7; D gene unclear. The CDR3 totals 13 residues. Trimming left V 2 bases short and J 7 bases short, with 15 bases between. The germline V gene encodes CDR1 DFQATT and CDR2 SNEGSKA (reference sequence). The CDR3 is CSARIPTGREQYF. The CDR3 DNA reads TGCAGTGCTAGAATCCCGACGGGTCGGGAGCAGTACTTC.

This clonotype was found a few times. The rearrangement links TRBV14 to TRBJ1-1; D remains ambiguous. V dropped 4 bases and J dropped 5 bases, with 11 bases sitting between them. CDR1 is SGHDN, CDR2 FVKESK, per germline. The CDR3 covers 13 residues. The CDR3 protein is CASSLEQRTEAFF. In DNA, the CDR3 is TGTGCCAGCAGCCTGGAGCAGAGGACTGAAGCTTTCTTT.

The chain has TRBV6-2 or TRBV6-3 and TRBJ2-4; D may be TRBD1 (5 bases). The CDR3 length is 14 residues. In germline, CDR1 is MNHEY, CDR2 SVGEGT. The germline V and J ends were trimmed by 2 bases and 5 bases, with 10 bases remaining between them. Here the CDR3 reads CASSYPGQQNIQYF. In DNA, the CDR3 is TGTGCCAGCAGTTACCCAGGGCAACAAAACATTCAGTACTTC.

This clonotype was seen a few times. The CDR3 bases are TGTGCCAGCAGCGTAGGCGGGGGGCCCACAGATACGCAGTATTTT. Encoded protein: CASSVGGGPTDTQYF. This chain joins TRBV9 and TRBJ2-3; 8 bases map to TRBD2. The J segment lost 2 bases and the V segment lost 0 bases, leaving 2 bases of the junction unmatched. The CDR3 is 15 amino acids. In germline, CDR1 is SGDLS, CDR2 YYNGEE.

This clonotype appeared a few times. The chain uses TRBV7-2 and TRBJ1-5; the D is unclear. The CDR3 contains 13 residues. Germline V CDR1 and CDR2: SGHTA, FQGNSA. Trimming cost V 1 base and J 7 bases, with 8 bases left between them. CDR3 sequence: CASSLVGEQPQHF. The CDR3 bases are TGTGCCAGCAGCTTAGTCGGGGAACAGCCCCAGCATTTT.

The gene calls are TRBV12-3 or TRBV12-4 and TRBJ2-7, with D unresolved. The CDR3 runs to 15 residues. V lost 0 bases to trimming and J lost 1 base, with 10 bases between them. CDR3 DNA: TGTGCCAGCAGTTTAGCGGCCAGAGGATCCTACGAGCAGTACTTC. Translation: CASSLAARGSYEQYF.

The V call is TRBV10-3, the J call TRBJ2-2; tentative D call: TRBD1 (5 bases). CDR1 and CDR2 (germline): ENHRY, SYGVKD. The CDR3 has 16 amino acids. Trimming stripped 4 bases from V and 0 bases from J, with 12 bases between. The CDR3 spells CAISVSGFANTGELFF. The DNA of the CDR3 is TGTGCCATCAGTGTGTCAGGGTTCGCGAACACCGGGGAGCTGTTTTTT.

The CDR3 DNA reads TGTGCCAGCAGTTTGAGCGTGGGGGCAAGGGAAAAACTGTTTTTT. Its protein is CASSLSVGAREKLFF. This chain connects TRBV27 to TRBJ1-4; weak D call: TRBD1 (6 bases). This CDR3 is 15 amino acids long. Germline V lookup: CDR1 MNHEY, CDR2 SMNVEV (reference sequence). The V and J ends lost 3 bases and 8 bases respectively, with 16 bases between them.

The CDR3 coding sequence is TGCAGTGCTTCTGGGACTAGCGGGAGGCGAGGCGGTGAGCAGTTCTTC. Protein: CSASGTSGRRGGEQFF. V gene TRBV20-1 combines with J gene TRBJ2-1, with 15 bases aligning to TRBD2. The CDR3 loop spans 16 amino acids. With V trimmed by 5 bases and J by 9 bases, 11 bases remained unmatched. Germline V gives CDR1 DFQATT, CDR2 SNEGSKA (reference sequence).

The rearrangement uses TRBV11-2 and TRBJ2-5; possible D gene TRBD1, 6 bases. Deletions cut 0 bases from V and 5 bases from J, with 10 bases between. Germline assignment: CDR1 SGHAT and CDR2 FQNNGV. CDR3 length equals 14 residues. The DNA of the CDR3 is TGTGCCAGCAGCTTAGATGGGGGCGTGGAGACCCAGTACTTC. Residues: CASSLDGGVETQYF.